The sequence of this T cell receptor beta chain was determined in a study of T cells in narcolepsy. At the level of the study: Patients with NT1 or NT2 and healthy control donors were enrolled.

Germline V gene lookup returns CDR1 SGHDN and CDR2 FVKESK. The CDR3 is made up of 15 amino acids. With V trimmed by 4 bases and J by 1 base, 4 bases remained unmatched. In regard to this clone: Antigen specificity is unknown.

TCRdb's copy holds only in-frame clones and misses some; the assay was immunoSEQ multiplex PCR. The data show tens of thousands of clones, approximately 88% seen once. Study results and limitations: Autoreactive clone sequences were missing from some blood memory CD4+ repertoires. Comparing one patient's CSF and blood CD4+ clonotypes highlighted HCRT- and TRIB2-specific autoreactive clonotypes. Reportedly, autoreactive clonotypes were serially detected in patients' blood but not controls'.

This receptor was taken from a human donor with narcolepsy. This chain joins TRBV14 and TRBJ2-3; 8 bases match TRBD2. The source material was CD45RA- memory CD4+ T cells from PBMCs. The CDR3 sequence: CASSPLGGGTDTQYF. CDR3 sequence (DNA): TGTGCCAGCAGCCCCCTCGGGGGGGGCACAGATACGCAGTATTTT. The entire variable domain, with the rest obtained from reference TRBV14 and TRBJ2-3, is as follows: EAGVTQFPSHSVIEKGQTVTLRCDPISGHDNLYWYRRVMGKEIKFLLHFVKESKQDESGMPNNRFLAERTGGTYSTLKVQPAELEDSGVYFCASSPLGGGTDTQYFGPGTRLTVL.